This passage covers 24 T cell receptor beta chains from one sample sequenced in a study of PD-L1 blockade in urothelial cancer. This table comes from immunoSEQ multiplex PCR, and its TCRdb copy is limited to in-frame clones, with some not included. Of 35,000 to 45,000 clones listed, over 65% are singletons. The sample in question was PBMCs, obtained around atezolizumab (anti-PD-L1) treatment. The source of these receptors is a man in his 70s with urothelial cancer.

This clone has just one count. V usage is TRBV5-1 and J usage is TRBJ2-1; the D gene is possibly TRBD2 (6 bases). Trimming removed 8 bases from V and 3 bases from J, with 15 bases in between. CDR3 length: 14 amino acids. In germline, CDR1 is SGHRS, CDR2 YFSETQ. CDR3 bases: TGCGCCAGTAGTGTAGCGGATCTCTACAATGAGCAGTTCTTC. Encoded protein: CASSVADLYNEQFF.

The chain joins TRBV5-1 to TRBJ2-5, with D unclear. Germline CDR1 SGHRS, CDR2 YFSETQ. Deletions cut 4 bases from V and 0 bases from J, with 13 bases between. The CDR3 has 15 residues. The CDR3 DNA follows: TGCGCCAGCAGCGTGGCTGGCGCGGACCAAGAGACCCAGTACTTC. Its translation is CASSVAGADQETQYF.

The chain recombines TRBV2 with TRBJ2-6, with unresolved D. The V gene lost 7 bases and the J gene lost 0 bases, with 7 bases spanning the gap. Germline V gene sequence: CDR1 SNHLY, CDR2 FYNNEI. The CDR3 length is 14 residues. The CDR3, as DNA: TGTGCCAGCAATATCGGCTCTGGGGCCAACGTCCTGACTTTC. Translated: CASNIGSGANVLTF.

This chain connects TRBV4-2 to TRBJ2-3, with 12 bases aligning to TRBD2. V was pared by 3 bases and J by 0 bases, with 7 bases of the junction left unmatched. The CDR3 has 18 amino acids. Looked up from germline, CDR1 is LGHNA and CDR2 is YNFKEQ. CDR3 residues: CASSHGLAGSISTDTQYF. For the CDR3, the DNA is TGTGCCAGCAGCCACGGACTAGCGGGAAGTATTAGCACAGATACGCAGTATTTT.

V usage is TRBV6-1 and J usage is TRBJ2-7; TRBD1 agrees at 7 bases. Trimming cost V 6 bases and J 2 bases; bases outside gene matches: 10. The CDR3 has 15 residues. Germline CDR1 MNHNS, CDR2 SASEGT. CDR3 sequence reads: CASRSRQGSTYEQYF. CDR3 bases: TGTGCCAGCAGATCGAGACAGGGATCTACCTACGAGCAGTACTTC.

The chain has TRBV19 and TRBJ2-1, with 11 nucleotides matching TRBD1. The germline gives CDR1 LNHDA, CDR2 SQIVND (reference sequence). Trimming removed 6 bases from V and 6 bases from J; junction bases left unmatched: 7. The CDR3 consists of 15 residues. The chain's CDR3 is CASRGQGAIRNEQFF. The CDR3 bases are TGTGCCAGTAGAGGACAGGGGGCGATTCGCAATGAGCAGTTCTTC.

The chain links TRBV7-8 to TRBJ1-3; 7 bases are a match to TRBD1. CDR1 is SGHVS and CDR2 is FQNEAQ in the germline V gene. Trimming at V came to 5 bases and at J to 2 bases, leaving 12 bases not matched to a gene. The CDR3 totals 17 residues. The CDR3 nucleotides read TGTGCCAGCAGCCTACGGACAGGTACATCTGCTGGAAACACCATATATTTT. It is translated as CASSLRTGTSAGNTIYF.

The chain's CDR3 is CASSQITDRGYTF. CDR3 nucleotides: TGTGCCAGCAGCCAAATCACAGATCGTGGCTACACCTTC. The chain has TRBV14 and TRBJ1-2; D remains unclear. Germline V gene lookup returns CDR1 SGHDN and CDR2 FVKESK. CDR3 size: 13 residues. Trimming took 2 bases from V and 7 from J, leaving 11 bases between them.

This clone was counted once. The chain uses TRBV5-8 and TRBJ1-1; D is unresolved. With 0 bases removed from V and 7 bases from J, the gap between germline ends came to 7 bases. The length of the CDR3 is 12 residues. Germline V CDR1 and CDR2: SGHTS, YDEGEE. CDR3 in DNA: TGTGCCAGCAGCTTGGGCAGAAGTGAAGCTTTCTTT. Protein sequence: CASSLGRSEAFF. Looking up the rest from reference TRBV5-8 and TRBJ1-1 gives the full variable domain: EAGVTQSPTHLIKTRGQQATLRCSPISGHTSVYWYQQALGLGLQFLLWYDEGEERNRGNFPPRFSGRQFPNYSSELNVNALELEDSALYLCASSLGRSEAFFGQGTRLTVV.

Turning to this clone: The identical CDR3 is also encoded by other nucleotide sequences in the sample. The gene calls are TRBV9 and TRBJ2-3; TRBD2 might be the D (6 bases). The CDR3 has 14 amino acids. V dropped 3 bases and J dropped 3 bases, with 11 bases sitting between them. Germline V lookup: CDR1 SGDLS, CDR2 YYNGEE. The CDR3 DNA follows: TGTGCCAGCAGCGCCAGCGGGCGAACAGATACGCAGTATTTT. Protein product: CASSASGRTDTQYF.

The CDR3 DNA sequence: TGTGCCAGCACCACAGGGAACACTGAAGCTTTCTTT. The encoded protein is CASTTGNTEAFF. The chain links TRBV7-8 to TRBJ1-1; D perhaps matches TRBD1 (5 bases). Germline V lookup: CDR1 SGHVS, CDR2 FQNEAQ. The CDR3 length is 12 residues. V shed 7 bases and J shed 1 base, with 7 bases lying between them.

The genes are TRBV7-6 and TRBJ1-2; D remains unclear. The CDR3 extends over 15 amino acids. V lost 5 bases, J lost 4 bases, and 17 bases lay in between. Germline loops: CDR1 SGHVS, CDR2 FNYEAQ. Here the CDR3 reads CASSPQAGSFYGYTF. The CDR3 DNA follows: TGTGCCAGCAGCCCCCAAGCCGGGTCCTTCTATGGCTACACCTTC.

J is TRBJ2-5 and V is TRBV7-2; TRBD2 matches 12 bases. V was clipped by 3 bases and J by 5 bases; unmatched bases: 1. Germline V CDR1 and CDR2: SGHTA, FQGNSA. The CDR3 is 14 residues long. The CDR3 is CASSFTSGRETQYF. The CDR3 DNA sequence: TGTGCCAGCAGCTTTACTAGCGGGAGGGAGACCCAGTACTTC.

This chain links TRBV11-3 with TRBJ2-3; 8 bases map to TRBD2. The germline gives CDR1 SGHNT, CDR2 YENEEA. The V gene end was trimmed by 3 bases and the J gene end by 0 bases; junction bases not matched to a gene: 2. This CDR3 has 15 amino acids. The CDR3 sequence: CASSFLAGSTDTQYF. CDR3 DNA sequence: TGTGCCAGCAGCTTTTTAGCGGGAAGCACAGATACGCAGTATTTT.

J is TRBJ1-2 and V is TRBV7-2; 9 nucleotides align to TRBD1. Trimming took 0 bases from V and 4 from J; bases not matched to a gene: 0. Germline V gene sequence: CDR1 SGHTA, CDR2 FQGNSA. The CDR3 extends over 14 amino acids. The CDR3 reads CASSLATGGYGYTF. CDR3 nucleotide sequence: TGTGCCAGCAGCTTAGCGACAGGGGGCTATGGCTACACCTTC.

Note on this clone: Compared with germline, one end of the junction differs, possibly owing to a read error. CDR3 amino acids: CASSEGGRAVDTQYF. CDR3 DNA: TGTGCCAGCAGCGAAGGCGGGAGGGCCGTAGATACGCAGTATTTT. V is TRBV2 and J is TRBJ2-3; 9 nucleotides agree with TRBD2. CDR3 size: 15 residues. CDR1 is SNHLY, CDR2 FYNNEI, per germline.

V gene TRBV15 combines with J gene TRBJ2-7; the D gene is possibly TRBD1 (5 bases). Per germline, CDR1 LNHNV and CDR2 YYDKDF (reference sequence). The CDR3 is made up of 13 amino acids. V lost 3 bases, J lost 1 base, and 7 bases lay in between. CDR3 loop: CATSRDKSYEQYF. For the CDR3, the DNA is TGTGCCACCAGCAGGGACAAATCCTACGAGCAGTACTTC.

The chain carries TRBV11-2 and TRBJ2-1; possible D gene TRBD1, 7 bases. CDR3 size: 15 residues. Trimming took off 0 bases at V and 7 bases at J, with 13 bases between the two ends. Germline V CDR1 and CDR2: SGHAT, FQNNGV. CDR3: CASSLERAGGNEQFF. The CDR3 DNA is TGTGCCAGCAGCTTAGAACGGGCAGGGGGGAATGAGCAGTTCTTC.

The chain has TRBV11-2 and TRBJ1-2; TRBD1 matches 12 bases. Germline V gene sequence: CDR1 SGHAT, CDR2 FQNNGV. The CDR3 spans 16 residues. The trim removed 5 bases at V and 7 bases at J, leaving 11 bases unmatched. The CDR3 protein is CASSISSGTGGGGYTF. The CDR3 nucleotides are TGTGCCAGCAGCATTTCTTCCGGGACAGGGGGCGGTGGCTACACCTTC.

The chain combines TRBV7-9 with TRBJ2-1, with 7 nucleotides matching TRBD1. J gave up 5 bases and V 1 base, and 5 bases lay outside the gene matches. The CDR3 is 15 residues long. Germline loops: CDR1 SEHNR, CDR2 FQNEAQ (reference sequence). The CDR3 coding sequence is TGTGCCAGCAGCTTAGGGGGGACAGCGAACAATGAGCAGTTCTTC. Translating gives CASSLGGTANNEQFF.

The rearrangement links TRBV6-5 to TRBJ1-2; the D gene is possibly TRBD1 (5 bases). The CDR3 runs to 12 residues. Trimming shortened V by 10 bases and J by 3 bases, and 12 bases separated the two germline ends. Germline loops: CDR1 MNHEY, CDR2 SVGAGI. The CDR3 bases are TGTGCCACCCAGGGCAGGGACTATGGCTACACCTTC. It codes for CATQGRDYGYTF.

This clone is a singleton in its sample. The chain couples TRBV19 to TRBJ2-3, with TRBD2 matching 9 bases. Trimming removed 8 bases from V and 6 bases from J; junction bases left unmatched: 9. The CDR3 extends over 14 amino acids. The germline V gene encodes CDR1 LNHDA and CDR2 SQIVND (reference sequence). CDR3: CASRQGTSRDTQYF. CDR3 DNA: TGTGCCAGTCGCCAAGGGACTAGCCGGGATACGCAGTATTTT.

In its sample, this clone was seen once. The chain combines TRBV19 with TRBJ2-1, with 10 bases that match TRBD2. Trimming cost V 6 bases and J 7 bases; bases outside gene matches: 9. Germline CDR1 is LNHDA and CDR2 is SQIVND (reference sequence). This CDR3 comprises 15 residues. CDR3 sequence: CASRNPSGSGNEQFF. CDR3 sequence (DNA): TGTGCCAGTAGGAATCCTAGCGGGAGCGGGAATGAGCAGTTCTTC.

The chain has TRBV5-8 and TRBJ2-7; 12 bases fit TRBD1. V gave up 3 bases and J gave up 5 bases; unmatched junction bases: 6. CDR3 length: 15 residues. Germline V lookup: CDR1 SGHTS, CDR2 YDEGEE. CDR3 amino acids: CASSSWDRGPNEQYF. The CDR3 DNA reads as TGTGCCAGCAGCTCCTGGGACAGGGGGCCAAACGAGCAGTACTTC.